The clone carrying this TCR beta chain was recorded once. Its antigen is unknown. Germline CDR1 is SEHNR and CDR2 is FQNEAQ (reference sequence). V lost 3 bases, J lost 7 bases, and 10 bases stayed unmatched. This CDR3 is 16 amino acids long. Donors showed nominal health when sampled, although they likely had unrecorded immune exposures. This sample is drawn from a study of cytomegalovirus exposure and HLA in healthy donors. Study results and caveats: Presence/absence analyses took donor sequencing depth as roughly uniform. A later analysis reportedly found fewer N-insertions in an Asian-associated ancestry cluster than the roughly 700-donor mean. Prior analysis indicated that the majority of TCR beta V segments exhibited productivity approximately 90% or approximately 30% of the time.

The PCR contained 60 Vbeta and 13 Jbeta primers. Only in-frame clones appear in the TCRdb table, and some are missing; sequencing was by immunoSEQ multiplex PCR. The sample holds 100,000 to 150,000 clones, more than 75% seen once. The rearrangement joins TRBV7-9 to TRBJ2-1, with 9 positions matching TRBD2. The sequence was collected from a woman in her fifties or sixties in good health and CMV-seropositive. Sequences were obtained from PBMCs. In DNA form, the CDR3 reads TGTGCCAGCAGCTTGATGGGCGGGAGGGGCCAAAATGAGCAGTTCTTC. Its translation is CASSLMGGRGQNEQFF.